This T cell receptor (beta chain) came from a study of a mutant IDH1 vaccine in newly diagnosed glioma. For the study at large: An approximately 62% male, approximately 40% female split and a mean age of roughly 44 years characterized treated patients. Patients arrived already treated with radiotherapy, temozolomide, or both, most having had both. Broader study findings: Detectable vaccine-induced immune responses arose in more than 85% of patients.

This clone showed up just once. Antigen specificity is unknown. This CDR3 is built from 15 residues. Per germline, CDR1 SGDLS and CDR2 YYNGEE. V was cut by 0 bases and J by 5 bases, with 14 bases left in between. Assay used: immunoSEQ multiplex PCR; TCRdb lists only in-frame clones, some missing. The sample consists of around 92,000 clones, 83% of them appearing once. The time point: baseline, week 1 (first vaccination visit). Regarding treatment: pre-vaccination baseline after standard-of-care therapy. Each tumor in the donors was a new WHO grade 3 or 4 astrocytoma, IDH1-mutant and ATRX-lost. The genes are TRBV9 and TRBJ2-5; a possible D gene is TRBD2 (6 bases). Specimen: PBMCs, collected from a glioma patient treated with radiotherapy, temozolomide or both. This TCR was sampled from a woman aged 50 to 60 with glioma. The CDR3 reads CASSVARGVVETQYF. The CDR3, as DNA: TGTGCCAGCAGCGTAGCGCGGGGAGTCGTGGAGACCCAGTACTTC.